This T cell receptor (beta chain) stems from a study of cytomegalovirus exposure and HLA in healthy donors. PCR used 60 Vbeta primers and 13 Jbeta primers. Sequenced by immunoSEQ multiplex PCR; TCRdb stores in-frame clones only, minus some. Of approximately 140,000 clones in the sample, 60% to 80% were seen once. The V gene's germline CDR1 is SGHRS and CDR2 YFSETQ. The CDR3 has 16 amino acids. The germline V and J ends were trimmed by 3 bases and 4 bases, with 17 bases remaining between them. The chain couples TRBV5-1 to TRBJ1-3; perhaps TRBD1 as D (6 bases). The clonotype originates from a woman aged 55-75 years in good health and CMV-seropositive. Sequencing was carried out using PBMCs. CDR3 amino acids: CASSSQGFLSGNTIYF. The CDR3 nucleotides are TGCGCCAGCAGCTCACAGGGTTTTCTATCCGGAAACACCATATATTTT.